This T cell receptor beta chain was captured in a study of radiation and T cells in renal cell carcinoma. Study-wide background: Nephrectomy followed 15 Gy stereotactic body radiation by 4 weeks. The study, taken as a whole, reports: Baseline intratumoral clonotype presence is unknown without pretreatment biopsies.

Comment on this clone: The antigen is unknown.

The germline gives CDR1 SGHRS, CDR2 YFSETQ. This CDR3 is built from 15 residues. V gave up 4 bases and J gave up 5 bases; unmatched junction bases: 9. Time point of the sample: baseline pretreatment blood. Treatment: 15 Gy SBRT to primary tumor, nephrectomy 4 weeks later. After SBRT, blood was collected at 2 and 4 weeks, plus baseline. The patient's renal cell carcinoma had clear cell pathology. The protocol was immunoSEQ multiplex PCR, while the TCRdb copy is restricted to in-frame clones and leaves out a portion. Of tens of thousands of clones listed, over 75% are singletons. The sequence derives from a man between 60 and 75 years old with renal cell carcinoma. The source material was blood, sampled from a patient whose treatment included radiotherapy and nephrectomy. This chain connects TRBV5-1 to TRBJ1-1; 9 bases agree with TRBD1. The DNA for the CDR3 is TGCGCCAGCAGCACCCAAGGACAGGGGTATACTGAAGCTTTCTTT. Protein: CASSTQGQGYTEAFF.